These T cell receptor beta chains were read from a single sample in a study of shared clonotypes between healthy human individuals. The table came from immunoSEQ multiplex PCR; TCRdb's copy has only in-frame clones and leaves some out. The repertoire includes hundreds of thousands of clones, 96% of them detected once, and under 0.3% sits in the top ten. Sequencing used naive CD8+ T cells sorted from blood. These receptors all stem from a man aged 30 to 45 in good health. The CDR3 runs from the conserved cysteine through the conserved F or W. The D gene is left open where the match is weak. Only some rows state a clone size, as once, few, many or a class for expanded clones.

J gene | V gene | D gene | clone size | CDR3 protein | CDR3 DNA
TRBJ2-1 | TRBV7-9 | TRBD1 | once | CASSLWGQGNNEQFF | TGTGCCAGCAGCTTATGGGGACAGGGGAACAATGAGCAGTTCTTC
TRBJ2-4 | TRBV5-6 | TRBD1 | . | CASSLRTGGTGVQYF | TGTGCCAGCAGCCTACGGACAGGGGGGACGGGTGTTCAGTACTTC
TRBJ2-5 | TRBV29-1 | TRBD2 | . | CSVEDPAGEQETQYF | TGCAGCGTTGAAGATCCTGCGGGAGAGCAAGAGACCCAGTACTTC
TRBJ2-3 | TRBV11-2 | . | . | CASSLPTDTQYF | TGTGCCAGCAGCTTACCCACAGATACGCAGTATTTT
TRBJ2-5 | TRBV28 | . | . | CASSENRVRETQYF | TGTGCCAGCAGCGAAAACAGGGTTCGAGAGACCCAGTACTTC
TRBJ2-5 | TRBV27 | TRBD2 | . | CASTAIGLGGETQYF | TGTGCCAGCACCGCTATCGGACTAGGTGGGGAGACCCAGTACTTC
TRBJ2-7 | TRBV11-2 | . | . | CASTPGPASSYEQYF | TGTGCCAGCACCCCCGGTCCAGCGAGCTCCTACGAGCAGTACTTC
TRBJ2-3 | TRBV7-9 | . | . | CASTPEGSFYTDTQYF | TGTGCCAGTACCCCGGAAGGGTCTTTCTACACAGATACGCAGTATTTT
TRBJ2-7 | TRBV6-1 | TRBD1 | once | CASSEVRRGLDEQYF | TGTGCCAGCAGTGAAGTGCGCAGGGGGCTGGACGAGCAGTACTTC
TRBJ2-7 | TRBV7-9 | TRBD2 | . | CASSLTGPHGRAPYEQYF | TGTGCCAGCAGCTTAACCGGCCCCCACGGGAGGGCCCCCTACGAGCAGTACTTC
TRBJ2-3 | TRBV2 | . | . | CACLGETYTDTQYF | TGTGCCTGCCTAGGGGAGACTTACACAGATACGCAGTATTTT
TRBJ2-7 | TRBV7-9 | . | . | CASRPGRNYEQYF | TGTGCCAGCAGGCCCGGCAGGAATTACGAGCAGTACTTC
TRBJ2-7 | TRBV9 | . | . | CASSAGEGYEQYF | TGTGCCAGCAGCGCAGGGGAGGGGTACGAGCAGTACTTC
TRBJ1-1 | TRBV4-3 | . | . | CASSQEDRGTGMNTEAFF | TGCGCCAGCAGCCAAGAGGACCGTGGAACAGGCATGAACACTGAAGCTTTCTTT
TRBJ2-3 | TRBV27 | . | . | CASSLPSAADTQYF | TGTGCCAGCAGTTTACCTAGCGCCGCAGATACGCAGTATTTT
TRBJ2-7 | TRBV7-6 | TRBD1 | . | CASSHMDRSYEQYF | TGTGCCAGCAGCCATATGGACAGGAGCTACGAGCAGTACTTC
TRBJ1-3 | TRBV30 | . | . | CAWSYWGDTIYF | TGTGCCTGGAGCTACTGGGGAGACACCATATATTTT
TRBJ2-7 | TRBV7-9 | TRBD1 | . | CASSRRTGGIHEQYF | TGTGCCAGCAGCCGCCGGACAGGGGGCATCCACGAGCAGTACTTC
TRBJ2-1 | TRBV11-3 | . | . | CASSPDGNYNEQFF | TGTGCCAGCAGCCCGGACGGGAACTACAATGAGCAGTTCTTC
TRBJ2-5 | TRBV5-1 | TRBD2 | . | CASSWASGIETQYF | TGCGCCAGCAGCTGGGCTAGCGGGATAGAGACCCAGTACTTC
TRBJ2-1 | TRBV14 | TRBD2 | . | CASSQGESGRAGSYNEQFF | TGTGCCAGCAGCCAGGGGGAGAGCGGGAGGGCCGGGTCCTACAATGAGCAGTTCTTC
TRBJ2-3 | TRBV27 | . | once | CASSAKSTDTQYF | TGTGCCAGCAGTGCGAAAAGCACAGATACGCAGTATTTT
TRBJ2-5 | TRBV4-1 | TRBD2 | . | CASSLLAGGPQETQYF | TGCGCCAGCAGCTTATTAGCGGGAGGCCCTCAAGAGACCCAGTACTTC
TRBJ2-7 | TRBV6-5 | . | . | CASSYGAPSSYEQYF | TGTGCCAGCAGTTACGGGGCCCCGAGCTCCTACGAGCAGTACTTC
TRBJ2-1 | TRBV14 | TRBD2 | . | CASSPRRGSSGRLQSYNEQFF | TGTGCCAGCAGCCCTAGAAGGGGGTCTAGCGGGAGGCTTCAGTCCTACAATGAGCAGTTCTTC
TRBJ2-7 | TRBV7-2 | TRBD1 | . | CASSLDRGSYEQYF | TGTGCCAGCAGCTTAGACAGGGGCTCCTACGAGCAGTACTTC
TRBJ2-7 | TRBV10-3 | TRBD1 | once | CVSGGGTGLEQYF | TGTGTCTCGGGAGGTGGGACAGGGCTAGAGCAGTACTTC
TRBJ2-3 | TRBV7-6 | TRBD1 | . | CASSLDRGKGDTQYF | TGTGCCAGCAGCTTGGACAGGGGTAAGGGGGATACGCAGTATTTT
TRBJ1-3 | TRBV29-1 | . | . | CSVEGGFGNTIYF | TGCAGCGTTGAAGGAGGCTTTGGAAACACCATATATTTT
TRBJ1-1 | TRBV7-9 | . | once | CASSLATLQAFF | TGTGCCAGCAGCTTAGCGACATTACAAGCTTTCTTT
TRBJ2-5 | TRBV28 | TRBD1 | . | CASSFRPGQGFETQYF | TGTGCCAGCAGTTTCCGCCCGGGACAGGGGTTTGAGACCCAGTACTTC
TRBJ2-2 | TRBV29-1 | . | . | CSVKVAERPLNTGELFF | TGCAGCGTTAAGGTCGCGGAACGGCCCTTGAACACCGGGGAGCTGTTTTTT
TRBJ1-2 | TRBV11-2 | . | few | CASSPGLGYNYGYTF | TGTGCCAGCAGCCCAGGTTTAGGATACAACTATGGCTACACCTTC
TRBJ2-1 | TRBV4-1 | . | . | CASSQERFGEQFF | TGCGCCAGCAGCCAAGAACGGTTCGGGGAGCAGTTCTTC
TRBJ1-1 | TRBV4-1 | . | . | CASSQVTRTPNTEAFF | TGCGCCAGCAGCCAAGTAACCCGTACGCCGAACACTGAAGCTTTCTTT
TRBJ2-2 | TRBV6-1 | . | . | CASATGPSNTGELFF | TGTGCCAGTGCTACAGGGCCTTCGAACACCGGGGAGCTGTTTTTT
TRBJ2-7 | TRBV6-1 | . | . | CASTPLETGGYEQYF | TGTGCCAGCACCCCCTTGGAGACAGGTGGCTACGAGCAGTACTTC
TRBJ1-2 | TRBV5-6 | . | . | CASSAAGTSYGYTF | TGTGCCAGCAGCGCTGCCGGGACTTCGTATGGCTACACCTTC
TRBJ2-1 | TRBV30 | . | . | CAWSVSDEQFF | TGTGCCTGGAGTGTTAGCGATGAGCAGTTCTTC
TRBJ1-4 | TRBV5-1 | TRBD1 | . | CASRTGDYFNEKLFF | TGCGCCAGCAGGACAGGGGACTACTTTAATGAAAAACTGTTTTTT
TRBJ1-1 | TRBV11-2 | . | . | CASSLASGSGTEAFF | TGTGCCAGCAGCTTAGCCTCGGGCTCGGGCACTGAAGCTTTCTTT
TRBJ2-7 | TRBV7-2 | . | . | CASSSTGISYEQYF | TGTGCCAGCAGCTCAACCGGTATCTCCTACGAGCAGTACTTC
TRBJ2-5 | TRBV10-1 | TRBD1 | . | CASSETDRGRETQYF | TGCGCCAGCAGTGAGACCGACAGGGGGAGGGAGACCCAGTACTTC
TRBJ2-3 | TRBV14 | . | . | CASSPGTLSTDTQYF | TGTGCCAGCAGCCCCGGGACACTGAGCACAGATACGCAGTATTTT
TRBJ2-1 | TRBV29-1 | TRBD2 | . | CSVHTSGREYNEQFF | TGCAGCGTTCATACTAGCGGGAGGGAATACAATGAGCAGTTCTTC
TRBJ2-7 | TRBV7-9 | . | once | CASSPPYVPYEQYF | TGTGCCAGCAGCCCCCCGTATGTACCCTACGAGCAGTACTTC
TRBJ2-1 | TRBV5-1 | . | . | CASSLATDYNEQFF | TGCGCCAGCAGCTTGGCGACAGACTACAATGAGCAGTTCTTC
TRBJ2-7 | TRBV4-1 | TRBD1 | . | CASSQEARAGGDEQYF | TGCGCCAGCAGCCAAGAGGCGAGGGCAGGGGGAGACGAGCAGTACTTC